This note documents a single T cell receptor (beta chain) sequence. What it binds is unknown. This specimen belongs to a study of cytomegalovirus exposure and HLA in healthy donors. 13 Jbeta primers and 60 Vbeta primers were used for the PCR. Per the original methods: Roughly 11 million shared chains were among the 65 million to 85 million unique TCR beta chains that a later analysis counted. Clones were read by immunoSEQ multiplex PCR, and TCRdb kept only the in-frame ones, dropping some. Clone size and V and J calls were adopted from that table, with D and trimming inferred from the DNA. The sample yields about 120,000 clones, 60% to 80% seen once. Germline loops: CDR1 SGHRS, CDR2 YFSETQ. Trimming removed 5 bases at V and 2 bases at J, with 8 bases between. This CDR3 has 12 amino acids. Findings and caveats of the study: Trimming of TCR beta V- and J-genes showed a link, identified in a later analysis, to a missense DCLRE1C variant. An Asian-associated ancestry cluster reportedly showed fewer N-insertions than the approximately 630-donor mean in a later analysis.

Specimen: PBMCs. The TCR comes from a human donor in good health. The J gene is TRBJ2-7, the V gene TRBV5-1, with TRBD2 as a possible D gene (6 bases). CDR3 protein: CASSSGAYEQYF. The CDR3 coding sequence is TGCGCCAGCAGTTCGGGGGCCTACGAGCAGTACTTC.